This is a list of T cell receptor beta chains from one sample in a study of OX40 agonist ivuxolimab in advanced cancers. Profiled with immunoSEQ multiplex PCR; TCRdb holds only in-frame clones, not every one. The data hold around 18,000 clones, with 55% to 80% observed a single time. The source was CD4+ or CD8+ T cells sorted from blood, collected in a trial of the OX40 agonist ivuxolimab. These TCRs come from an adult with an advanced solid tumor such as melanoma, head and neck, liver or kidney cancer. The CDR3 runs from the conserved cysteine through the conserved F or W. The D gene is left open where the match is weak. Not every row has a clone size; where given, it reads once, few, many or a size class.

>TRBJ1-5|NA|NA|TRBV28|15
CASSLTEYSNQPQHF
TGTGCCAGCAGCCTGACAGAATATAGCAATCAGCCCCAGCATTTT
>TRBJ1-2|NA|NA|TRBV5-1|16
CASSFNPFGTDYGYTF
TGCGCCAGCAGCTTTAACCCATTCGGGACGGACTATGGCTACACCTTC
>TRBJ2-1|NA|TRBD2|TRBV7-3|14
CASSLIAGSNEQFF
TGTGCCAGCAGCTTAATAGCGGGGAGCAATGAGCAGTTCTTC
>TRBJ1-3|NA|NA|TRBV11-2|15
CASSLDPGLGNTIYF
TGTGCCAGCAGCTTAGATCCAGGGCTCGGAAACACCATATATTTT
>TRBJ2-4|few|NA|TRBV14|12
CASSQVALIQYF
TGTGCCAGCAGCCAAGTGGCCCTCATTCAGTACTTC
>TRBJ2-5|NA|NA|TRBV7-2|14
CASRRDTHQETQYF
TGTGCCAGCAGACGGGACACCCACCAAGAGACCCAGTACTTC
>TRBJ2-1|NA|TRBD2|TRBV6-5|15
CASSLSGGNYNEQFF
TGTGCCAGCAGTCTTAGCGGGGGAAACTACAATGAGCAGTTCTTC
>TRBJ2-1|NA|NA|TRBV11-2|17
CASSLGISVWRFNEQFF
TGTGCCAGCAGCTTGGGGATTTCTGTGTGGCGATTCAATGAGCAGTTCTTC
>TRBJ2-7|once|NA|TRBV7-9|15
CASSLSRSFSYEQYF
TGTGCCAGCAGCTTAAGCCGGTCTTTCTCCTACGAGCAGTACTTC
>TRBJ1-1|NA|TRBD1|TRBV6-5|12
CASRGGDTEAFF
TGTGCCAGCAGAGGGGGCGACACTGAAGCTTTCTTT
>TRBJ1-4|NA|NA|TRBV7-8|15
CASSLRAATNEKLFF
TGTGCCAGCAGCCTGCGGGCAGCAACTAATGAAAAACTGTTTTTT
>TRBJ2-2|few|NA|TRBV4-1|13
CASSLQGTGELFF
TGCGCCAGCAGCCTTCAGGGGACCGGGGAGCTGTTTTTT
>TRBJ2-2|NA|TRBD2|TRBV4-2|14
CATPSGDNTGELFF
TGTGCCACCCCTAGCGGGGACAACACCGGGGAGCTGTTTTTT
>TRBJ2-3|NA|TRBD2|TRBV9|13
CASSVGTTDTQYF
TGTGCCAGCAGCGTCGGGACTACCGATACGCAGTATTTT
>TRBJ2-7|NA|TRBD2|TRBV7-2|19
CASSLASGLAGGLSYEQYF
TGTGCCAGCAGCTTAGCCTCGGGACTAGCGGGGGGGCTCTCCTACGAGCAGTACTTC
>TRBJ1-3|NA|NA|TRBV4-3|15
CASSQDRSSGNTIYF
TGCGCCAGCAGCCAAGACCGCAGCTCTGGAAACACCATATATTTT
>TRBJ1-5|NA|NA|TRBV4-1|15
CASRDGSSSNQPQHF
TGCGCCAGCCGGGACGGGTCCTCTAGCAATCAGCCCCAGCATTTT
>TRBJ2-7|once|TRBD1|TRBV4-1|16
CASSQVGTGGVYEQYF
TGCGCCAGCAGCCAAGTCGGGACAGGGGGAGTCTACGAGCAGTACTTC
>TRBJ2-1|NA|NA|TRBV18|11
CASSPSDEQFF
TGTGCCAGCTCCCCTTCCGATGAGCAGTTCTTC